A single sample gave rise to the 8 T cell receptor beta chains below, sequenced in a study of cytomegalovirus exposure and HLA in healthy donors. The table came from immunoSEQ multiplex PCR; TCRdb's copy has only in-frame clones and leaves some out. The table records 110,000 to 150,000 clones, 80% to 95% of them present only once. Sequencing was performed on PBMCs. The receptor set was obtained from a man aged 18 to 35 in good health and CMV-seronegative.

The chain carries TRBV9 and TRBJ1-1, with D possibly being TRBD1 (5 bases). V was clipped by 4 bases and J by 0 bases, with 10 bases between them. This CDR3 is built from 14 residues. The germline V gene has CDR1 SGDLS and CDR2 YYNGEE. CDR3 bases: TGTGCCAGCAGCTTGGAGGGGATGAACACTGAAGCTTTCTTT. Translated, it gives CASSLEGMNTEAFF.

This chain uses TRBV15 with TRBJ1-5, with TRBD1 matching over 8 bases. Germline CDR1 LNHNV, CDR2 YYDKDF (reference sequence). The trim removed 1 base at V and 6 bases at J, leaving 5 bases unmatched. CDR3 length: 15 amino acids. The CDR3 DNA reads TGTGCCACCAGCAGAGGGCCTCAGGGGGCTCAGCCCCAGCATTTT. Amino acid sequence: CATSRGPQGAQPQHF. Based on the CDR3 plus reference TRBV15 and TRBJ1-5, the full variable domain is DAMVIQNPRYQVTQFGKPVTLSCSQTLNHNVMYWYQQKSSQAPKLLFHYYDKDFNNEADTPDNFQSRRPNTSFCFLDIRSPGLGDTAMYLCATSRGPQGAQPQHFGDGTRLSIL.

The gene calls are TRBV9 and TRBJ1-6; D uncertain. V was trimmed by 4 bases and J by 8 bases, leaving 7 bases between them. CDR1 is SGDLS and CDR2 is YYNGEE in the germline V gene. This CDR3 has 12 residues. This CDR3 reads CASSQGDSPLHF. In DNA, the CDR3 is TGTGCCAGCAGCCAAGGAGATTCACCCCTCCACTTT. The full variable domain, with the rest looked up from reference TRBV9 and TRBJ1-6, is DSGVTQTPKHLITATGQRVTLRCSPRSGDLSVYWYQQSLDQGLQFLIQYYNGEERAKGNILERFSAQQFPDLHSELNLSSLELGDSALYFCASSQGDSPLHFGNGTRLTVT.

The CDR3 loop reads CASSTPRGQGHGYTF. The CDR3 nucleotides read TGTGCCAGCAGCACCCCCCGCGGGCAGGGGCATGGCTACACCTTC. This chain connects TRBV9 to TRBJ1-2, with a weak D call TRBD1 (6 bases). CDR3 length equals 15 residues. Germline CDR1 SGDLS, CDR2 YYNGEE. The ends were cut back, 4 bases at V and 6 bases at J, with 19 bases in the middle.

The J gene is TRBJ1-1, the V gene TRBV15, with 8 nucleotides matching TRBD1. Germline V lookup: CDR1 LNHNV, CDR2 YYDKDF (reference sequence). The CDR3 length is 17 residues. The ends lost 7 bases at V and 0 bases at J; junction bases unmatched: 13. As DNA, the CDR3 is TGTGCCACCACTACGACCTACCAGGGGGCGCTGAACACTGAAGCTTTCTTT. Translating gives CATTTTYQGALNTEAFF.

This chain uses TRBV27 with TRBJ2-5, with 9 bases that match TRBD2. The CDR3 contains 15 residues. Trimming cost V 4 bases and J 2 bases; bases outside gene matches: 5. Germline values: CDR1 MNHEY, CDR2 SMNVEV (reference sequence). Written as DNA, the CDR3 is TGTGCCAGCAGTTCCGGGACTAGCAGACAAGAGACCCAGTACTTC. It yields the protein CASSSGTSRQETQYF.

The genes are TRBV19 and TRBJ2-1; 8 bases fit TRBD1. This CDR3 is built from 14 residues. Losses at the gene ends were 7 bases for V and 4 bases for J; bases not matched to a gene: 6. CDR1 is LNHDA and CDR2 is SQIVND in the germline V gene (reference sequence). CDR3 sequence reads: CASIGDRRYNEQFF. The CDR3, as DNA: TGTGCCAGTATAGGGGACAGGCGGTACAATGAGCAGTTCTTC.

The rearrangement links TRBV19 to TRBJ2-1, with TRBD2 identical over 11 bases. The CDR3 loop spans 15 amino acids. With 7 bases clipped from V and 4 bases from J, the junction kept 6 bases outside the gene matches. Germline CDR1 and CDR2: LNHDA and SQIVND (reference sequence). CDR3 in DNA: TGTGCCAGTACCCAGGGACTAGCGGATTACAATGAGCAGTTCTTC. Translated: CASTQGLADYNEQFF.